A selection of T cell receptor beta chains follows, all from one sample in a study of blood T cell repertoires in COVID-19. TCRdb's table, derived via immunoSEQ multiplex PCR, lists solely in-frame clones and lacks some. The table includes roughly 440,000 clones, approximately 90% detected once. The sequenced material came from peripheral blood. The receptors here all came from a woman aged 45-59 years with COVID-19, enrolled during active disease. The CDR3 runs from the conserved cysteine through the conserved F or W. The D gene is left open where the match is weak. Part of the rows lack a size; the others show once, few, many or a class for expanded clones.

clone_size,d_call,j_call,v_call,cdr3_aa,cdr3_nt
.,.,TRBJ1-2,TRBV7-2,CASSPTSPGYTF,TGTGCCAGCAGTCCTACCTCCCCCGGCTACACCTTC
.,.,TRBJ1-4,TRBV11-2,CASSLDGRQNEKLFF,TGTGCCAGCAGCTTAGATGGGCGCCAGAATGAAAAACTGTTTTTT
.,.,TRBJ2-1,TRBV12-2,CASRLARGAGGYNEQFF,TGTGCAAGTCGCTTAGCAAGGGGAGCGGGGGGTTACAATGAGCAGTTCTTC
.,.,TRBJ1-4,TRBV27,CASSFRSGEKLFF,TGTGCCAGCAGTTTTCGTTCCGGGGAAAAACTGTTTTTT
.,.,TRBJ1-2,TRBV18,CASSQDIEHYGYTF,TGTGCCAGCTCTCAGGACATAGAGCACTATGGCTACACCTTC
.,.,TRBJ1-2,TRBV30,CAWSGGGYGYTF,TGTGCCTGGAGTGGGGGGGGATATGGCTACACCTTC
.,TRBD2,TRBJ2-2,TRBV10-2,CASSPSGGANGELFF,TGCGCCAGCAGTCCTAGCGGGGGGGCTAACGGGGAGCTGTTTTTT
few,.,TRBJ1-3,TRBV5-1,CASSPGTPVSGNTIYF,TGCGCCAGCAGCCCCGGGACACCGGTCTCTGGAAACACCATATATTTT
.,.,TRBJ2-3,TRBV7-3,CASSLTVTSADTQYF,TGTGCCAGCAGCTTAACGGTGACTAGTGCAGATACGCAGTATTTT
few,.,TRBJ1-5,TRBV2,CASSEVSGEPQHF,TGTGCCAGCAGTGAGGTCTCGGGAGAGCCCCAGCATTTT
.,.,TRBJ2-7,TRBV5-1,CASRWTGSSYEQYF,TGCGCCAGCAGATGGACTGGGAGCTCCTACGAGCAGTACTTC
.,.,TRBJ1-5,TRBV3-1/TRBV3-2,CASSQGGSNQPQHF,TGTGCCAGCAGCCAAGGAGGATCCAATCAGCCCCAGCATTTT
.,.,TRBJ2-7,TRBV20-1,CSALTGNLQYF,TGCAGTGCTTTGACGGGGAACCTTCAGTACTTC
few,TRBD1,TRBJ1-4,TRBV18,CASSQEARGHGNEKLFF,TGTGCCAGCTCTCAAGAGGCCAGGGGGCATGGTAATGAAAAACTGTTTTTT
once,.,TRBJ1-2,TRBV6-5,CASRPFDSSGYTF,TGTGCCAGCAGGCCCTTCGACAGCAGTGGCTACACCTTC
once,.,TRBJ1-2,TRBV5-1,CASSLSGRDGYTF,TGCGCCAGCAGCCTGAGCGGACGGGATGGCTACACCTTC
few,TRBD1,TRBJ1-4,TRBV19,CASSTDRGYPKLFF,TGTGCCAGTAGTACCGACAGGGGATACCCAAAACTGTTTTTT
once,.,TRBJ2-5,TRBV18,CASSRRLKETQYF,TGTGCCAGCTCCCGCCGACTGAAAGAGACCCAGTACTTC